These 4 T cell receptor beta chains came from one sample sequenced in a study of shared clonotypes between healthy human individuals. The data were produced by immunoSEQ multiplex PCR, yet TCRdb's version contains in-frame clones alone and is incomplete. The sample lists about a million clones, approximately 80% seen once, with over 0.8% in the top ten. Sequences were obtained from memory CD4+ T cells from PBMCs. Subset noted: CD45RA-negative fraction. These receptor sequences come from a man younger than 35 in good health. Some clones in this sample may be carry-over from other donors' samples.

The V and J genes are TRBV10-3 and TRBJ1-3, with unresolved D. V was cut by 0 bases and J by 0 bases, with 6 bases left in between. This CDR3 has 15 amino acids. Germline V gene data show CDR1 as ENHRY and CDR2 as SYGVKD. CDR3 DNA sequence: TGTGCCATCAGTGAGTCGCCACACTCTGGAAACACCATATATTTT. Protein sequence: CAISESPHSGNTIYF.

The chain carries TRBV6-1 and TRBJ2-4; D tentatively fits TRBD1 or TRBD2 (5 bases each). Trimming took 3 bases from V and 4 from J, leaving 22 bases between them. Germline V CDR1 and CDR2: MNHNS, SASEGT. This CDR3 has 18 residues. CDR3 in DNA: TGTGCCAGCAGTGAGGGCGCCGGACAAGGAGGCTCGAAAAACATTCAGTACTTC. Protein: CASSEGAGQGGSKNIQYF.

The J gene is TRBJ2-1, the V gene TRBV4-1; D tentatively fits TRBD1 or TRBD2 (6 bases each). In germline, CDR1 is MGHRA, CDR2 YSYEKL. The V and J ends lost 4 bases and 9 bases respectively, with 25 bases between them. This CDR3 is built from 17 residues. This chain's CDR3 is CASSPAVAYLEGGEQFF. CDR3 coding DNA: TGCGCCAGCAGCCCCGCCGTCGCTTATTTGGAGGGGGGTGAGCAGTTCTTC.

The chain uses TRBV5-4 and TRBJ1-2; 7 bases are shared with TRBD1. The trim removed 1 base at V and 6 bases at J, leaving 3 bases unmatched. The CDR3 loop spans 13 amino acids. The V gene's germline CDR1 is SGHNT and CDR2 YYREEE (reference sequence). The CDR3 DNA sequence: TGTGCCAGCAGCTTGACAGGGGAGGATGGCTACACCTTC. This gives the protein CASSLTGEDGYTF.